This T cell receptor (beta chain) was recorded in a study of tumor and adjacent non-tumor tissue in lung cancer. Per the germline V gene, CDR1 is DFQATT and CDR2 is SNEGSKA (reference sequence). The CDR3 runs 13 residues. Unmatched junction bases numbered 10, after V lost 7 bases and J lost 10 bases. Three rounds of nested PCR, following a modified ARM-PCR protocol, produced the TCRbeta library. One entry per CDR3 protein results from TCRdb running MiXCR on the multiplex PCR reads. Of approximately 70,000 distinct CDR3 sequences in the sample, 60% to 75% were seen once. No cell sorting was done before RNA was extracted from the tissue.

This chain connects TRBV20-1 to TRBJ2-7; TRBD2 agrees at 13 bases. The source material was lung tumor tissue. The sequence was obtained from a man aged 55 to 69 with non-small cell lung cancer. This chain's CDR3 is CSGLAGGRAEQYF. In DNA form, the CDR3 reads TGCAGTGGACTAGCGGGAGGTCGGGCCGAACAGTACTTC.